Listed below are T cell receptor beta chains from one sample, sequenced in a study of T cells in Graves' hyperthyroidism and ophthalmopathy. Each CDR3 protein gets one entry after TCRdb re-called the multiplex PCR reads with MiXCR. Of about 360,000 distinct CDR3 sequences listed, around 13% are singletons. The sample was blood. Every receptor here comes from a woman younger than 30 with Graves' hyperthyroidism. CDR3s include the opening cysteine and the closing phenylalanine or tryptophan. Each record gives: D gene, J gene, clone size, V gene, CDR3 protein, CDR3 DNA. A D gene is named only where the DNA matches it firmly. Only part of the rows carry a size: once, few, many, or a class if the clone is expanded.

>.|TRBJ1-5|.|TRBV18
CASSPVHPPGVYQPQHF
TGTGCCAGCTCACCAGTCCATCCGCCTGGGGTATACCAGCCCCAGCATTTT
>TRBD1|TRBJ2-2|many|TRBV7-9
CASSYRGPGELFF
TGTGCCAGCAGCTACAGGGGGCCCGGGGAGCTGTTTTTT
>.|TRBJ2-2|.|TRBV15
CATSSETVPNTGELFF
TGTGCCACCAGCAGCGAGACAGTTCCGAACACCGGGGAGCTGTTTTTT
>TRBD1|TRBJ1-1|once|TRBV6-1
CASLPLTGSNTEAFF
TGTGCCAGCCTTCCTTTGACAGGGAGCAACACTGAAGCTTTCTTT
>TRBD2|TRBJ2-1|many|TRBV6-2/TRBV6-3
CASRIGGVGNYEQFF
TGTGCCAGCCGAATTGGGGGGGTCGGTAACTATGAGCAGTTCTTC
>.|TRBJ1-5|many|TRBV2
CASRGRINQPQHF
TGTGCCAGCAGGGGAAGGATCAATCAGCCCCAGCATTTT
>TRBD2|TRBJ2-7|.|TRBV20-1
CSARDTAGGDYEQYF
TGCAGTGCTAGAGATACAGCGGGAGGGGACTACGAGCAGTACTTC
>TRBD1|TRBJ2-7|many|TRBV12-3/TRBV12-4
CASSITGGVDEQYF
TGTGCCAGCAGTATCACAGGGGGTGTCGACGAGCAGTACTTC
>.|TRBJ1-3|many|TRBV13
CASSLKANTIYF
TGTGCCAGCAGCTTAAAGGCAAACACCATATATTTT
>.|TRBJ2-3|many|TRBV12-3/TRBV12-4
CASSGVEDTQYF
TGTGCCAGCAGTGGGGTAGAAGATACGCAGTATTTT
>.|TRBJ1-6|many|TRBV10-3
CAISPKGTDNSPLHF
TGTGCCATCAGTCCGAAAGGGACGGATAATTCACCCCTCCACTTT
>TRBD1|TRBJ1-5|many|TRBV20-1
CSAGRQGAFQPQHF
TGCAGTGCCGGTAGACAGGGGGCATTTCAGCCCCAGCATTTT
>TRBD1|TRBJ2-7|many|TRBV6-1
CASSEGQGVAYEQYF
TGTGCCAGCAGTGAGGGACAGGGAGTAGCCTACGAGCAGTACTTC
>.|TRBJ2-7|many|TRBV15
CATSRDNRGADYEQYF
TGTGCCACCAGCAGAGACAATCGGGGGGCCGACTACGAGCAGTACTTC
>.|TRBJ1-2|many|TRBV13
CASSLGTGSDYGYTF
TGTGCCAGCAGCTTAGGGACAGGTTCAGACTATGGCTACACCTTC
>.|TRBJ2-1|.|TRBV4-2
CASSRVGASSYNEQFF
TGTGCCAGCAGCCGTGTGGGGGCCAGCTCCTACAATGAGCAGTTCTTC
>.|TRBJ1-1|many|TRBV11-2
CASSLNLGAEAFF
TGTGCCAGCAGCTTAAACTTGGGCGCTGAAGCTTTCTTT
>.|TRBJ1-3|few|TRBV20-1
CSARRDVISGNTIYF
TGCAGTGCTAGAAGGGACGTTATCTCTGGAAACACCATATATTTT
>.|TRBJ2-7|many|TRBV6-1
CASSWGTQYEQYF
TGTGCCAGCAGCTGGGGGACTCAATACGAGCAGTACTTC
>TRBD1|TRBJ2-3|many|TRBV6-1
CASKLPGTGLDTQYF
TGTGCCAGCAAACTTCCGGGGACAGGATTGGATACGCAGTATTTT
>TRBD2|TRBJ2-1|many|TRBV7-9
CASSLSSGSLNEQFF
TGTGCCAGCAGCTTAAGTAGCGGGAGCCTAAATGAGCAGTTCTTC
>.|TRBJ1-3|few|TRBV29-1
CSVGDSGNTIYF
TGCAGCGTTGGGGACTCTGGAAACACCATATATTTT
>.|TRBJ2-3|many|TRBV10-3
CAISEREGASTDTQYF
TGTGCCATCAGTGAGAGGGAAGGGGCCAGCACAGATACGCAGTATTTT
>.|TRBJ1-2|many|TRBV6-6
CASSYNGGGNYGYTF
TGTGCCAGCAGTTACAATGGAGGCGGTAACTATGGCTACACCTTC
>.|TRBJ1-5|.|TRBV9
CASSNGGQPQHF
TGTGCCAGCAGCAATGGGGGCCAGCCCCAGCATTTT
>TRBD1|TRBJ1-1|.|TRBV7-2
CASSLDSTGSFTEAFF
TGTGCCAGCAGCTTGGACTCGACAGGGTCCTTCACTGAAGCTTTCTTT
>TRBD2|TRBJ2-7|many|TRBV12-3/TRBV12-4
CASSPLGAGVIYEQYF
TGTGCCAGCAGTCCCCTTGGGGCGGGAGTTATCTACGAGCAGTACTTC
>.|TRBJ1-5|many|TRBV28
CASSQNGPRKQPQHF
TGTGCCAGCAGCCAAAACGGACCCCGGAAGCAGCCCCAGCATTTT
>TRBD1|TRBJ2-1|many|TRBV11-1
CASSLDRASNNEQFF
TGTGCCAGCAGTCTTGACAGGGCTTCGAACAATGAGCAGTTCTTC
>.|TRBJ2-7|many|TRBV28
CASSLWGEGEQYF
TGTGCCAGCAGTTTATGGGGGGAAGGGGAGCAGTACTTC
>.|TRBJ1-1|many|TRBV6-2/TRBV6-3
CASSPGTITEAFF
TGTGCCAGCAGTCCCGGGACGATCACTGAAGCTTTCTTT
>.|TRBJ2-3|many|TRBV28
CASSLQPSTDTQYF
TGTGCCAGCAGTTTACAACCTAGCACAGATACGCAGTATTTT
>TRBD1|TRBJ2-1|few|TRBV5-6
CASSQGASAGNEQFF
TGTGCCAGCAGCCAGGGGGCTTCGGCGGGTAATGAGCAGTTCTTC
>.|TRBJ2-3|many|TRBV4-1
CASSQGGGTDTQYF
TGCGCCAGCAGCCAAGGGGGGGGCACAGATACGCAGTATTTT
>TRBD2|TRBJ2-7|many|TRBV11-2
CASSRLSGRYEQYF
TGTGCCAGCAGCCGGTTGAGCGGGAGATACGAGCAGTACTTC
>TRBD1|TRBJ1-5|many|TRBV6-1
CASSRDREFLFGNQPQHF
TGTGCCAGCAGTAGGGACAGGGAGTTCCTGTTCGGCAATCAGCCCCAGCATTTT
>TRBD1|TRBJ1-5|many|TRBV7-2
CASSRGQGSGQPQHF
TGTGCCAGCAGCCGGGGACAGGGAAGTGGTCAGCCCCAGCATTTT
>TRBD1|TRBJ2-5|many|TRBV27
CASSLSRRDRQETQYF
TGTGCCAGCAGTTTATCGAGACGGGACAGGCAAGAGACCCAGTACTTC
>TRBD2|TRBJ2-5|many|TRBV24-1
CATSDIAGSQETQYF
TGTGCCACCAGTGACATAGCGGGGAGCCAAGAGACCCAGTACTTC
>.|TRBJ2-1|many|TRBV20-1
CSARDPFNEQFF
TGCAGTGCTAGAGATCCCTTCAATGAGCAGTTCTTC
>.|TRBJ1-1|.|TRBV7-9
CASSLGVPPAFF
TGTGCCAGCAGCTTAGGGGTCCCGCCAGCTTTCTTT
>TRBD2|TRBJ2-7|many|TRBV2
CASGGTSLFYEQYF
TGTGCCAGCGGGGGGACTAGCCTCTTCTACGAGCAGTACTTC
>.|TRBJ1-5|few|TRBV6-2/TRBV6-3
CASSYWGRYNQPQHF
TGTGCCAGCAGTTACTGGGGCAGATACAATCAGCCCCAGCATTTT
>TRBD2|TRBJ2-5|few|TRBV20-1
CSAPPLGGSSMTQYF
TGCAGTGCTCCCCCATTGGGGGGGAGTTCAATGACCCAGTACTTC
>.|TRBJ2-1|many|TRBV20-1
CSARDFQGRNEQFF
TGCAGTGCTAGAGATTTCCAGGGGAGGAATGAGCAGTTCTTC
>.|TRBJ1-1|.|TRBV6-2/TRBV6-3
CASGGPGETEAFF
TGTGCCAGCGGGGGACCAGGGGAAACTGAAGCTTTCTTT
>.|TRBJ1-1|many|TRBV12-3/TRBV12-4
CASSLTVNTEAFF
TGTGCCAGCAGTCTGACAGTGAACACTGAAGCTTTCTTT
>.|TRBJ1-2|.|TRBV4-1
CASSQVAVNYGYTF
TGCGCCAGCAGCCAAGTGGCCGTCAACTATGGCTACACCTTC
>.|TRBJ1-1|few|TRBV9
CASSPSGRSNTEAFF
TGTGCCAGCAGCCCCTCCGGACGGTCGAACACTGAAGCTTTCTTT
>TRBD1|TRBJ2-3|many|TRBV15
CATSRDRTGGADTQYF
TGTGCCACCAGCAGAGACCGGACAGGGGGCGCAGATACGCAGTATTTT
>.|TRBJ1-3|many|TRBV2
CASRETDSGNTIYF
TGTGCCAGCAGAGAGACGGACTCTGGAAACACCATATATTTT
>TRBD2|TRBJ2-1|many|TRBV12-3/TRBV12-4
CASSFDKREGNNEQFF
TGTGCCAGCAGTTTTGATAAGCGGGAGGGAAACAATGAGCAGTTCTTC
>.|TRBJ2-1|.|TRBV20-1
CSAPPPKYNEQFF
TGCAGTGCCCCCCCCCCAAAATACAATGAGCAGTTCTTC
>TRBD1|TRBJ2-1|.|TRBV5-1
CASSLLSRPGQTGEQFF
TGCGCCAGCAGCTTGCTTAGTCGCCCGGGACAGACGGGTGAGCAGTTCTTC
>TRBD2|TRBJ2-1|.|TRBV28
CASTRSAGGRGEQFF
TGTGCCAGCACGCGATCGGCGGGAGGGAGGGGTGAGCAGTTCTTC
>TRBD2|TRBJ2-3|many|TRBV27
CASSEVAGAADTQYF
TGTGCCAGCAGCGAAGTAGCGGGGGCAGCAGATACGCAGTATTTT
>.|TRBJ1-2|many|TRBV3-1
CASSQDNVWGYTF
TGTGCCAGCAGCCAAGATAATGTCTGGGGCTACACCTTC
>TRBD1|TRBJ1-1|.|TRBV6-1
CASRTGTAGNTEAFF
TGTGCCAGCAGGACCGGGACAGCGGGAAACACTGAAGCTTTCTTT
>.|TRBJ1-4|.|TRBV6-9
CASSYTGSGEKLFF
TGTGCCAGCAGTTACACCGGCAGCGGGGAAAAACTGTTTTTT
>.|TRBJ1-2|many|TRBV29-1
CSVEDLADYTF
TGCAGCGTTGAAGATCTTGCTGACTACACCTTC